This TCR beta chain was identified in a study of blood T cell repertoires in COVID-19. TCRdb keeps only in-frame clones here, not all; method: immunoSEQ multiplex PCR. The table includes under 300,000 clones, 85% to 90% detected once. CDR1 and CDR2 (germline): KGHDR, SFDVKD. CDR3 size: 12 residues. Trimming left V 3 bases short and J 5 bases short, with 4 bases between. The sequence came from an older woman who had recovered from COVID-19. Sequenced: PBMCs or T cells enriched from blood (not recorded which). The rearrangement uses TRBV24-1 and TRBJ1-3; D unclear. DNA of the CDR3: TGTGCCACCAGTGATCTTAGAAACACCATATATTTT. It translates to CATSDLRNTIYF.